A selection of T cell receptor beta chains follows, all from one sample in a study of T cells after yellow fever vaccination. TCRdb reprocessed the 5' RACE reads with MiXCR, giving one entry per CDR3 protein. The profile shows roughly 300,000 distinct CDR3 sequences, 6.8% of them singletons. Sequenced here: PBMCs, sampled more than 35 days after the first yellow fever vaccination. The receptors were sampled from a man aged 18 to 30 who received the YFV17D yellow fever vaccine. Each CDR3 is given with its conserved first and last residue. D genes are given only for firm matches. Clone size is shown for a subset of rows, as once, few, many or a class of expanded clone.

J gene: TRBJ2-7
D gene: .
V gene: TRBV5-1
clone size: few
CDR3 protein: CASSLVWKPYEQYF
CDR3 DNA: TGCGCCAGCAGCTTGGTTTGGAAACCCTACGAGCAGTACTTC

J gene: TRBJ1-4
D gene: .
V gene: TRBV1
clone size: few
CDR3 protein: CTSSPTSYWNEKLFF
CDR3 DNA: TGCACCAGCAGCCCTACATCATACTGGAATGAAAAACTGTTTTTT

J gene: TRBJ1-1
D gene: .
V gene: TRBV6-1
clone size: many
CDR3 protein: CASMGLQTNTEAFF
CDR3 DNA: TGTGCCAGCATGGGACTACAGACGAACACTGAAGCTTTCTTT

J gene: TRBJ2-1
D gene: TRBD1
V gene: TRBV5-1
clone size: many
CDR3 protein: CASRGQGASYNEQFF
CDR3 DNA: TGCGCCAGCCGCGGACAGGGGGCCTCCTACAATGAGCAGTTCTTC

J gene: TRBJ2-5
D gene: TRBD1
V gene: TRBV7-2
clone size: .
CDR3 protein: CASKRTGSQETQYF
CDR3 DNA: TGTGCCAGCAAAAGGACAGGATCTCAAGAGACCCAGTACTTC

J gene: TRBJ1-2
D gene: .
V gene: TRBV5-5
clone size: few
CDR3 protein: CASSLVGRPGYTF
CDR3 DNA: TGTGCCAGCAGCTTGGTTGGGAGGCCTGGCTACACCTTC

J gene: TRBJ2-3
D gene: .
V gene: TRBV5-4
clone size: .
CDR3 protein: CASSFGPGINTQYF
CDR3 DNA: TGTGCCAGCAGCTTCGGCCCAGGCATAAATACGCAGTATTTT

J gene: TRBJ2-3
D gene: TRBD1
V gene: TRBV5-1
clone size: .
CDR3 protein: CASNQGQSTDTQYF
CDR3 DNA: TGCGCCAGCAACCAGGGACAGAGCACAGATACGCAGTATTTT

J gene: TRBJ1-1
D gene: .
V gene: TRBV5-1
clone size: few
CDR3 protein: CASSLGVGFEAFF
CDR3 DNA: TGCGCCAGCAGCTTGGGGGTGGGGTTTGAAGCTTTCTTT

J gene: TRBJ2-1
D gene: .
V gene: TRBV5-1
clone size: many
CDR3 protein: CASSLGLGNEQFF
CDR3 DNA: TGCGCCAGCAGCCTCGGTCTAGGCAATGAGCAGTTCTTC

J gene: TRBJ2-1
D gene: TRBD2
V gene: TRBV20-1
clone size: .
CDR3 protein: CSAPAGGPIEQFF
CDR3 DNA: TGCAGTGCCCCAGCGGGGGGGCCGATTGAGCAGTTCTTC

J gene: TRBJ2-7
D gene: .
V gene: TRBV30
clone size: few
CDR3 protein: CAWSVGTLAYEQYF
CDR3 DNA: TGTGCCTGGAGTGTAGGCACCCTTGCCTACGAGCAGTACTTC

J gene: TRBJ2-7
D gene: .
V gene: TRBV18
clone size: few
CDR3 protein: CASSPSGALREQYF
CDR3 DNA: TGTGCCAGCTCACCATCCGGAGCCCTACGGGAGCAGTACTTC

J gene: TRBJ2-1
D gene: TRBD1
V gene: TRBV20-1
clone size: .
CDR3 protein: CSARSGGDYNEQFF
CDR3 DNA: TGCAGTGCTAGATCAGGGGGAGACTACAATGAGCAGTTCTTC

J gene: TRBJ2-3
D gene: .
V gene: TRBV29-1
clone size: few
CDR3 protein: CSVGGWSGNADTDTQYF
CDR3 DNA: TGCAGCGTTGGAGGATGGTCGGGTAATGCGGACACAGATACGCAGTATTTT

J gene: TRBJ1-5
D gene: TRBD1
V gene: TRBV18
clone size: .
CDR3 protein: CASSPAGTGKSNQPQHF
CDR3 DNA: TGTGCCAGCTCACCCGCCGGGACAGGGAAAAGCAATCAGCCCCAGCATTTT

J gene: TRBJ2-5
D gene: TRBD1
V gene: TRBV5-4
clone size: few
CDR3 protein: CASTPGQGRETQYF
CDR3 DNA: TGTGCCAGCACCCCGGGACAGGGGAGAGAGACCCAGTACTTC

J gene: TRBJ2-7
D gene: TRBD1
V gene: TRBV19
clone size: .
CDR3 protein: CASSALTGYEQYF
CDR3 DNA: TGTGCCAGTAGTGCCCTGACAGGGTACGAGCAGTACTTC

J gene: TRBJ2-1
D gene: .
V gene: TRBV5-1
clone size: few
CDR3 protein: CASSLEGLSHNEQFF
CDR3 DNA: TGCGCCAGCAGCTTGGAGGGGCTTTCACACAATGAGCAGTTCTTC

J gene: TRBJ1-3
D gene: .
V gene: TRBV7-9
clone size: many
CDR3 protein: CASNPRTGNTIYF
CDR3 DNA: TGTGCCAGCAACCCCCGAACTGGAAACACCATATATTTT

J gene: TRBJ1-5
D gene: .
V gene: TRBV29-1
clone size: many
CDR3 protein: CSVVTGGDQPQHF
CDR3 DNA: TGCAGCGTTGTTACCGGGGGCGATCAGCCCCAGCATTTT

J gene: TRBJ2-1
D gene: .
V gene: TRBV5-4
clone size: .
CDR3 protein: CASSSGYRANEQFF
CDR3 DNA: TGTGCCAGCAGTTCCGGCTACAGGGCCAATGAGCAGTTCTTC